This is a list of T cell receptor beta chains from one sample in a study of blood T cell repertoires in COVID-19. Here immunoSEQ multiplex PCR was the method, and the copy in TCRdb shows in-frame clones only, minus some. The sample has approximately 300,000 clones; roughly 83% are singletons. Sequencing was done on a sample of peripheral blood. The receptors shown here come from a woman between 50 and 59 years old with acute or convalescent COVID-19. Each CDR3 is given with its conserved first and last residue. A D gene is named only where the DNA matches it firmly. The listing skips clone size in some rows; elsewhere it reads once, few, many or a size class.

>TRBJ2-7|TRBV5-1|-|TRBD1
CARNRGSYEQYF
TGCGCCAGAAACAGGGGCTCCTACGAGCAGTACTTC
>TRBJ2-6|TRBV5-1|-|-
CASSLGASGANVLTF
TGCGCCAGCAGCTTGGGAGCCTCTGGGGCCAACGTCCTGACTTTC
>TRBJ2-5|TRBV5-8|-|TRBD1
CASSLLRDSQETQYF
TGTGCCAGCAGCCTCCTCCGGGACAGCCAAGAGACCCAGTACTTC
>TRBJ2-1|TRBV6-5|-|TRBD1
CASSYGTEYNEQFF
TGTGCCAGCAGTTATGGGACAGAATACAATGAGCAGTTCTTC
>TRBJ2-3|TRBV2|-|-
CASSELGGGPDTQYF
TGTGCCAGCAGTGAATTGGGGGGTGGGCCAGATACGCAGTATTTT
>TRBJ2-1|TRBV11-2|-|-
CASSFHSGRYNEQFF
TGTGCCAGCAGCTTTCACTCGGGGAGATACAATGAGCAGTTCTTC
>TRBJ2-5|TRBV19|-|TRBD1
CASSLIGRGQGLRETQYF
TGTGCCAGTAGCCTTATTGGTAGGGGACAGGGCCTTCGGGAGACCCAGTACTTC
>TRBJ1-6|TRBV21-1|-|-
CASSKAELRSPLHF
TGTGCCAGCAGCAAAGCCGAGCTCCGTTCACCCCTCCACTTT
>TRBJ2-1|TRBV20-1|-|-
CSATYNEQFF
TGCAGTGCTACGTATAATGAGCAGTTCTTC
>TRBJ2-3|TRBV19|-|-
CASSIDLLGANTDTQYF
TGTGCCAGTAGTATAGATCTATTAGGGGCGAACACAGATACGCAGTATTTT
>TRBJ1-5|TRBV6-5|once|TRBD1
CASSYQTGSQPQHF
TGTGCCAGCAGTTACCAGACAGGGTCCCAGCCCCAGCATTTT
>TRBJ2-5|TRBV14|-|-
CASSQGSRSETQYF
TGTGCCAGCAGCCAAGGAAGCCGGTCGGAGACCCAGTACTTC
>TRBJ1-5|TRBV7-2|few|TRBD1
CASSLGQGGQPQHF
TGTGCCAGCAGCTTAGGACAGGGTGGTCAGCCCCAGCATTTT